The 27 T cell receptor beta chains below were found in one sample sequenced in a study of blood T cell repertoires in COVID-19. Assay: immunoSEQ multiplex PCR; the TCRdb copy retains only in-frame clones and omits some. The data hold 250,000 or so clones, with around nine tenths observed a single time. The specimen sequenced was peripheral blood. The receptors originated from a woman aged 55-69 years with acute or convalescent COVID-19.

The chain joins TRBV3-1 (or the pseudogene TRBV3-2) to TRBJ1-6, with D perhaps matching TRBD1 (6 bases). Germline V gene lookup returns CDR1 LGHDT and CDR2 YNNKEL (reference sequence). The CDR3 has 13 residues. The ends were cut back, 2 bases at V and 7 bases at J, with 6 bases in the middle. CDR3 sequence: CASSQTGNSPLHF. DNA for the CDR3: TGTGCCAGCAGCCAAACAGGGAATTCACCCCTCCACTTT.

This clone was seen more than once but under ten times. The gene calls are TRBV6-5 and TRBJ2-5, with TRBD1 identical over 10 bases. There are 11 residues in the CDR3. V shed 10 bases and J 7 bases; nucleotides not matched to a gene: 3. Germline V gives CDR1 MNHEY, CDR2 SVGAGI. In nucleotides, the CDR3 is TGTGCCATCAGACAGGGGGCGACCCAGTACTTC. This encodes CAIRQGATQYF.

This chain links TRBV3-1 (or the pseudogene TRBV3-2) with TRBJ2-3; D is perhaps TRBD2 (5 bases). V was clipped by 0 bases and J by 5 bases, with 18 bases between them. The CDR3 is made up of 17 amino acids. Germline values: CDR1 LGHDT, CDR2 YNNKEL (reference sequence). Here the CDR3 DNA reads TGTGCCAGCAGCCAAGATGTCACGGGATTCGGAAAAGATACGCAGTATTTT. Protein product: CASSQDVTGFGKDTQYF.

The CDR3 DNA reads TGTGCCAGCAGTTACCGCGGTAATGAAAAACTGTTTTTT. Its protein product is CASSYRGNEKLFF. V usage is TRBV6-6 and J usage is TRBJ1-4; D gene uncertain. The CDR3 consists of 13 residues. The V gene lost 2 bases and the J gene lost 4 bases, with 5 bases spanning the gap. Germline assignment: CDR1 MNHNY and CDR2 SVGAGI (reference sequence).

V is TRBV27 and J is TRBJ1-5; D not certain. The CDR3 totals 13 residues. The germline V gene has CDR1 MNHEY and CDR2 SMNVEV (reference sequence). V was trimmed by 3 bases and J by 7 bases, leaving 10 bases between them. The CDR3 is CASSLRSLQPQHF. The CDR3, as DNA: TGTGCCAGCAGTTTGAGGTCTCTCCAGCCCCAGCATTTT.

The chain carries TRBV2 and TRBJ1-2; the match to TRBD1 covers 7 bases. This CDR3 contains 15 residues. V lost 6 bases and J lost 4; bases outside the gene matches: 11. Germline-derived CDR1 and CDR2 are SNHLY and FYNNEI. The CDR3 protein is CASSQSGGRAYGYTF. The CDR3 bases are TGTGCCAGCAGCCAATCAGGGGGTAGGGCCTATGGCTACACCTTC.

V gene TRBV6-5 combines with J gene TRBJ1-1, with D maybe TRBD1 (5 bases). The germline V gene encodes CDR1 MNHEY and CDR2 SVGAGI. The length of the CDR3 is 15 residues. Trimming took 2 bases from V and 0 from J, leaving 10 bases between them. This CDR3 is CASSYQGRVNTEAFF. The CDR3 coding sequence is TGTGCCAGCAGTTACCAGGGAAGGGTGAACACTGAAGCTTTCTTT.

The chain uses TRBV18 and TRBJ1-3, with 7 bases identical to TRBD1. Trimming took 5 bases from V and 2 from J; bases not matched to a gene: 6. This CDR3 region has 15 residues. Germline assignment: CDR1 KGHSH and CDR2 LQKENI. The CDR3 loop is CASSSDRVPGNTIYF. The CDR3 DNA is TGTGCCAGCTCATCAGACAGGGTACCTGGAAACACCATATATTTT.

This clone was seen a single time. The genes are TRBV5-8 and TRBJ1-4; possible D gene TRBD1, 5 bases. V was clipped by 1 base and J by 7 bases, with 17 bases between them. The length of the CDR3 is 16 residues. Germline CDR1 is SGHTS and CDR2 is YDEGEE. CDR3 amino acids: CASSLYGTSYVEKLFF. The CDR3 coding sequence is TGTGCCAGCAGCTTGTATGGGACTTCATACGTTGAAAAACTGTTTTTT.

The chain combines TRBV5-1 with TRBJ2-5; D not certain. V lost 0 bases to trimming and J lost 2 bases, with 8 bases between them. There are 14 residues in the CDR3. In germline, CDR1 is SGHRS, CDR2 YFSETQ. Here the CDR3 reads CASSLDNGQETQYF. CDR3 nucleotide sequence: TGCGCCAGCAGCTTGGACAACGGGCAAGAGACCCAGTACTTC.

This sequence joins TRBV9 and TRBJ2-2; possible D gene TRBD2, 5 bases. V lost 4 bases and J lost 5, with 18 bases in between. CDR1 is SGDLS, CDR2 YYNGEE, per germline. This CDR3 spans 16 amino acids. CDR3 sequence (DNA): TGTGCCAGCAGCCCTCGGGATGGGATTAGGACCGGGGAGCTGTTTTTT. Protein product: CASSPRDGIRTGELFF.

This clone has just one count. The V call is TRBV5-1, the J call TRBJ2-3, with no clear D. CDR1 and CDR2 (germline): SGHRS, YFSETQ. CDR3 length equals 11 residues. Between the trimmed V and J ends, which lost 4 bases and 3 bases, there was a span of 3 bases. The CDR3 loop reads CASSITDTQYF. CDR3 nucleotide sequence: TGCGCCAGCAGCATAACAGATACGCAGTATTTT.

This clone was counted once. The chain has TRBV5-1 and TRBJ2-7, with TRBD1 matching over 9 bases. The CDR3 runs to 14 residues. The V gene end was trimmed by 3 bases and the J gene end by 7 bases; junction bases not matched to a gene: 8. The germline gives CDR1 SGHRS, CDR2 YFSETQ. CDR3 loop: CASSSLDRGWEQYF. CDR3 nucleotides: TGCGCCAGCAGCTCGCTGGACAGGGGTTGGGAGCAGTACTTC.

The genes are TRBV7-2 and TRBJ2-2, with TRBD2 identical over 12 bases. Per germline, CDR1 SGHTA and CDR2 FQGNSA. The junction had 3 bases not matched to a gene; V was cut back by 1 base and J by 6 bases. There are 16 residues in the CDR3. The CDR3 DNA is TGTGCCAGCAGCTTAGTGGCTAGCGGGAGGGCCGGGGAGCTGTTTTTT. This sequence encodes CASSLVASGRAGELFF.

The chain combines TRBV6-5 with TRBJ1-2, with 7 bases matching TRBD1. The J segment lost 7 bases and the V segment lost 11 bases, leaving 19 bases of the junction unmatched. Per the germline V gene, CDR1 is MNHEY and CDR2 is SVGAGI. CDR3 length: 15 residues. CDR3 in DNA: TGTGCCGGGGAAGACAGGGAAAGAACTTTGGGTGGCTACACCTTC. It is translated as CAGEDRERTLGGYTF.

The chain has TRBV12-3 or TRBV12-4 and TRBJ1-2; a weak D match, TRBD1 (6 bases). CDR3 length equals 12 residues. V lost 6 bases, J lost 4 bases, and 9 bases lay in between. The CDR3 here is CASSRGTYGYTF. The CDR3 nucleotides are TGTGCCAGCAGCAGGGGAACCTATGGCTACACCTTC.

The rearrangement links TRBV5-5 to TRBJ2-5; TRBD1 aligns across 8 bases. This CDR3 spans 15 amino acids. Trimming removed 3 bases from V and 2 bases from J; junction bases left unmatched: 6. Germline loops: CDR1 SGHKS, CDR2 YYEKEE (reference sequence). The CDR3: CASSSPDRAQETQYF. The CDR3 bases are TGTGCCAGCAGCTCACCGGACAGGGCACAAGAGACCCAGTACTTC.

This chain joins TRBV19 and TRBJ1-1; 7 nucleotides agree with TRBD1. Germline V gene lookup returns CDR1 LNHDA and CDR2 SQIVND (reference sequence). The CDR3 extends over 14 amino acids. Trimming cost V 4 bases and J 2 bases; bases outside gene matches: 4. The CDR3 is CASSRTGFNTEAFF. As DNA, the CDR3 is TGTGCCAGTAGTAGGACAGGCTTCAACACTGAAGCTTTCTTT.

CDR3 protein: CASATIILQGRGGYTF. CDR3 DNA sequence: TGTGCCAGCGCGACTATAATCCTACAGGGGCGAGGTGGCTACACCTTC. The J gene is TRBJ1-2, the V gene TRBV7-2; 7 bases are shared with TRBD1. This CDR3 has 16 residues. Trimming removed 8 bases from V and 7 bases from J; junction bases left unmatched: 19. Per the germline V gene, CDR1 is SGHTA and CDR2 is FQGNSA.

The chain recombines TRBV4-2 with TRBJ1-2, with no clear D. The CDR3 is made up of 13 amino acids. V lost 1 base and J lost 5, with 8 bases in between. Germline loops: CDR1 LGHNA, CDR2 YNFKEQ. The CDR3 spells CASSQAPSYGYTF. CDR3 coding DNA: TGTGCCAGCAGCCAAGCCCCCTCGTATGGCTACACCTTC.

The V call is TRBV7-8, the J call TRBJ2-7; 10 bases map to TRBD1. Germline V lookup: CDR1 SGHVS, CDR2 FQNEAQ. This CDR3 is built from 14 residues. With V trimmed by 4 bases and J by 7 bases, 7 bases remained unmatched. The CDR3 reads CASSYGTGAGEQYF. CDR3 nucleotides: TGTGCCAGCAGCTACGGGACAGGGGCTGGGGAGCAGTACTTC.

The chain uses TRBV10-3 and TRBJ1-4, with 8 bases matching TRBD1. The ends lost 6 bases at V and 5 bases at J; junction bases unmatched: 11. Germline CDR1 ENHRY, CDR2 SYGVKD. CDR3 length equals 16 residues. In DNA form, the CDR3 reads TGTGCCATCAGCCAAGGACAGGGCCGAACGAATGAAAAACTGTTTTTT. Its protein product is CAISQGQGRTNEKLFF.

V gene TRBV6-6 combines with J gene TRBJ1-3, with a weak D call TRBD1 (5 bases). This CDR3 has 14 amino acids. In germline, CDR1 is MNHNY, CDR2 SVGAGI (reference sequence). V lost 2 bases and J 4 bases, leaving 9 bases between the germline ends. The CDR3 nucleotides are TGTGCCAGCAGTTACACGACAGTAGGAAACACCATATATTTT. It encodes CASSYTTVGNTIYF.

V gene TRBV7-2 combines with J gene TRBJ2-7; tentative D call: TRBD2 (5 bases). The germline CDR1 and CDR2 sequences are SGHTA and FQGNSA. The CDR3 runs 14 residues. V lost 1 base and J lost 6, with 13 bases in between. CDR3 coding DNA: TGTGCCAGCAGCTTAGGCGGGTTCTCGCTCGAGCAGTACTTC. Translating gives CASSLGGFSLEQYF. Full variable domain (missing parts from reference TRBV7-2 and TRBJ2-7): GAGVSQSPSNKVTEKGKDVELRCDPISGHTALYWYRQSLGQGLEFLIYFQGNSAPDKSGLPSDRFSAERTGGSVSTLTIQRTQQEDSAVYLCASSLGGFSLEQYFGPGTRLTVT.

The rearrangement links TRBV27 to TRBJ1-1; a possible D gene is TRBD1 (5 bases). V was clipped by 5 bases and J by 5 bases, with 12 bases between them. The CDR3 has 13 amino acids. Per the germline V gene, CDR1 is MNHEY and CDR2 is SMNVEV (reference sequence). The CDR3: CASSALRVTEAFF. The CDR3 bases are TGTGCCAGCAGTGCGCTCAGGGTAACTGAAGCTTTCTTT.

The rearrangement links TRBV18 to TRBJ1-2; 8 bases fit TRBD1. Germline V gene data show CDR1 as KGHSH and CDR2 as LQKENI. The CDR3 totals 14 residues. Trimming took 6 bases from V and 3 from J; bases not matched to a gene: 6. Here the CDR3 DNA reads TGTGCCAGCTCCTCAGGGGGCGCCGACTATGGCTACACCTTC. Protein: CASSSGGADYGYTF. Using reference TRBV18 and TRBJ1-2 for the parts outside the CDR3, the full variable domain is NAGVMQNPRHLVRRRGQEARLRCSPMKGHSHVYWYRQLPEEGLKFMVYLQKENIIDESGMPKERFSAEFPKEGPSILRIQQVVRGDSAAYFCASSSGGADYGYTFGSGTRLTVV.

This chain uses TRBV21-1 with TRBJ1-1; the tabulated D call, TRBD1, remains unverified against the DNA. TRBV21-1 is a known pseudogene. CDR3 length: 16 residues. The CDR3 region is CASSKGGDRVNTEAFF. CDR3 in DNA: TGTGCCAGCAGCAAAGGGGGGGACAGGGTAAACACTGAAGCTTTCTTT.